The TCR beta chain described here comes from a study of CD8 T cells in ankylosing spondylitis. Quantitative 5'-RACE with molecular barcodes produced the TCR beta libraries. TCRdb recomputed calls from the 5' RACE reads with MiXCR, one row per CDR3 protein. Of under 150,000 distinct CDR3 sequences in the sample, around 9.3% were seen once. J was trimmed by 4 bases and V by 4 bases; bases with no gene match: 12. Germline CDR1 reads MDHEN; CDR2 reads SYDVKM. This CDR3 is built from 17 residues. This clonotype was observed many times. The TCR was taken from a male donor with ankylosing spondylitis or in good health (not recorded which). This chain joins TRBV28 and TRBJ2-5, with 10 positions matching TRBD1. Sequenced material: blood, either unsorted or a sorted T cell fraction (not recorded which). The CDR3, as DNA: TGTGCCAGCAGTTCTAATTTATCCGGGACAGGGGTAGAGACCCAGTACTTC. This codes for CASSSNLSGTGVETQYF.